The clone carrying this TCR beta chain has just a few counts. No antigen is known for it. Sequencing was performed with immunoSEQ multiplex PCR; in TCRdb, only in-frame clones are kept and a portion is missing. This repertoire shows about 350,000 clones, around 86% found once; its top ten account for 3.4%. Germline V gives CDR1 SNHLY, CDR2 FYNNEI. The CDR3 covers 13 residues. Trimming shortened V by 3 bases and J by 1 base, and 6 bases separated the two germline ends. Documented treatment: some 20 received Ad26.COV2.S at low or high dose, single or two shots; several received placebo; per-sample allocation not given. At day 63 after the first vaccine or placebo injection, samples were drawn. These data come from a study of Ad26.COV2.S vaccination and SARS-CoV-2 variants. Broader study findings: Vaccine and placebo recipients had comparable breadth of non-spike TCRs.

This clonotype was sampled from a person between 18 and 65 years old who received the Ad26.COV2.S COVID-19 vaccine or a placebo. The material sequenced was peripheral blood, taken in a trial of Ad26.COV2.S vaccine versus placebo. This sequence joins TRBV2 and TRBJ1-2, with D hard to call. CDR3 sequence: CASSDNINYGYTF. DNA of the CDR3: TGTGCCAGCAGTGATAATATTAACTATGGCTACACCTTC.